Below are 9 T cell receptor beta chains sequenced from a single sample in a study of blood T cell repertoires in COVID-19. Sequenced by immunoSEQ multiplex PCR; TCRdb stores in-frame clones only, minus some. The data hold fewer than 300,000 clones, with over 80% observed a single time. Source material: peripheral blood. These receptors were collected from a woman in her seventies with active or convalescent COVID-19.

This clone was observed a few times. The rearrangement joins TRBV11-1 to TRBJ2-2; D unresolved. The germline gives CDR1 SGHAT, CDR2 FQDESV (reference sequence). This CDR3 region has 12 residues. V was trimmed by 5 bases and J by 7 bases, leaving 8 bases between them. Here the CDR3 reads CASSTTRGELFF. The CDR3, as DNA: TGTGCCAGCAGCACCACGCGCGGGGAGCTGTTTTTT.

In DNA, the CDR3 is TGTGCCAGCAGTTCAACCCGGACAGGGGGCATGGAGCCCCAGCATTTT. As protein: CASSSTRTGGMEPQHF. The chain recombines TRBV6-5 with TRBJ1-5; 11 positions agree with TRBD1. The CDR3 extends over 16 amino acids. V was pared by 4 bases and J by 8 bases, with 10 bases of the junction left unmatched. Germline assignment: CDR1 MNHEY and CDR2 SVGAGI.

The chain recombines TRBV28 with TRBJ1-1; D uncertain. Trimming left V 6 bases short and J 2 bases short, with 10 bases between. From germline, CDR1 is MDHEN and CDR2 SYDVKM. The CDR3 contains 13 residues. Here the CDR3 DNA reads TGTGCCAGCAGCCCCGGCGGCAACACTGAAGCTTTCTTT. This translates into CASSPGGNTEAFF.

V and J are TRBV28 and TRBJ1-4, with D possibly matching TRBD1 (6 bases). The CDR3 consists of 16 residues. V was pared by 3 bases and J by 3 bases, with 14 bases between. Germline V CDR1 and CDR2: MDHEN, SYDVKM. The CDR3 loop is CASSLGGRKANEKLFF. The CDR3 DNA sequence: TGTGCCAGCAGTTTGGGGGGGCGGAAGGCTAATGAAAAACTGTTTTTT.

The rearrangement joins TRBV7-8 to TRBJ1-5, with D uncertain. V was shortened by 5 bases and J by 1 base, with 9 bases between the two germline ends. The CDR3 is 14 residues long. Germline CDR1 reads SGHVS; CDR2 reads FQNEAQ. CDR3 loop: CASSPIASNQPQHF. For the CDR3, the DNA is TGTGCCAGCAGCCCTATCGCCAGCAATCAGCCCCAGCATTTT.

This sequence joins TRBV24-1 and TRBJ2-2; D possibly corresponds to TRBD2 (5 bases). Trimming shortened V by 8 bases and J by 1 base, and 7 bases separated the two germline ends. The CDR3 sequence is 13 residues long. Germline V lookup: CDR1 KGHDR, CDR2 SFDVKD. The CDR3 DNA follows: TGTGCCACCACAGAGGGGAACACCGGGGAGCTGTTTTTT. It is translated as CATTEGNTGELFF.

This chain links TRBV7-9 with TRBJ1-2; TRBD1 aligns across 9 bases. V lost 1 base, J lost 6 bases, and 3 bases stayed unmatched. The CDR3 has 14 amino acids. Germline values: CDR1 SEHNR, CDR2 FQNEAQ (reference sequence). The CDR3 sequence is CASSLDRGPDGYTF. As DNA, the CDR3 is TGTGCCAGCAGCTTAGACAGGGGGCCGGATGGCTACACCTTC.

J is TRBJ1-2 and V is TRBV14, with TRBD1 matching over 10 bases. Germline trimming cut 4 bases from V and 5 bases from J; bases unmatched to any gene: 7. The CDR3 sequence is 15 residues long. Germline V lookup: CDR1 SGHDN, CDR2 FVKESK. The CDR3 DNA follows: TGTGCCAGCAGCCCGACGCGACAGGGGGCTTATGGCTACACCTTC. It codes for CASSPTRQGAYGYTF.

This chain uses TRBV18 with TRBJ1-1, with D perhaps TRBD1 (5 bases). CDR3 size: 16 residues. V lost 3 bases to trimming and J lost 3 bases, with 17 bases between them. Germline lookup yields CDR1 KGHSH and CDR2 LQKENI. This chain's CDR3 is CASSPREVGLDTEAFF. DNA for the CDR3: TGTGCCAGCTCACCCAGGGAGGTCGGTCTAGACACTGAAGCTTTCTTT.